Listed below are T cell receptor beta chains from one sample, sequenced in a study of OX40 agonist ivuxolimab in advanced cancers. Assay used: immunoSEQ multiplex PCR; TCRdb lists only in-frame clones, some missing. The sample yields tens of thousands of clones, approximately 88% seen once. Sequenced material: CD4+ or CD8+ T cells sorted from blood, taken in a trial of the OX40 agonist ivuxolimab. These receptors were obtained from an adult with an advanced solid tumor such as melanoma, head and neck, liver or kidney cancer. Each CDR3 is given with its conserved first and last residue. Each record gives: J gene, D gene, V gene, clone size, CDR3 length, CDR3 DNA, CDR3 protein. D genes are given only for firm matches. The size of a clone is reported for some rows only, either as once, few or many, or as a class for expanded clones.

TRBJ1-1,NA,TRBV7-9,NA,17,TGTGCCAGCAGCCCACAGGGCCGCCAGGGTTTTCCCACTGAAGCTTTCTTT,CASSPQGRQGFPTEAFF
TRBJ2-3,NA,TRBV10-1,NA,13,TGCGCCAGCAGTGAGTCGACTGCAGATACGCAGTATTTT,CASSESTADTQYF
TRBJ1-5,NA,TRBV10-3,few,15,TGTGCCATCAGTGTAGAGGGGCCGAACAATCAGCCCCAGCATTTT,CAISVEGPNNQPQHF
TRBJ2-1,TRBD2,TRBV30,NA,15,TGTGCCTGGGACCTCGGGACTAGTTCCGTCAATGAGCAGTTCTTC,CAWDLGTSSVNEQFF
TRBJ2-1,TRBD2,TRBV30,NA,16,TGTGCCTGGAGTCCTAGCGGGAGGAGAAGGTACAATGAGCAGTTCTTC,CAWSPSGRRRYNEQFF
TRBJ2-7,NA,TRBV10-3,NA,14,TGTGCCATCACTCGGGACCCGCAGGGCGGCGAGCAGTACTTC,CAITRDPQGGEQYF
TRBJ2-1,NA,TRBV28,NA,13,TGTGCCAGCAGACCTCCGAACTACAATGAGCAGTTCTTC,CASRPPNYNEQFF
TRBJ2-6,NA,TRBV6-6,NA,15,TGTGCCAGCAGTCCCCTCGTGTCTGGGGCCAACGTCCTGACTTTC,CASSPLVSGANVLTF
TRBJ2-2,NA,TRBV5-1,once,16,TGCGCCAGCAGCTTGAGCTCCGGGCTGAACACCGGGGAGCTGTTTTTT,CASSLSSGLNTGELFF
TRBJ2-3,TRBD2,TRBV28,NA,15,TGTGCCAGCAGTGGATCAGCGGGGGGTATAGATACGCAGTATTTT,CASSGSAGGIDTQYF